What follows are 5 T cell receptor beta chains derived from one specimen sequenced in a study of blood T cell repertoires in COVID-19 (TCRdb year 2020). Libraries were made using the immunoSEQ multiplex PCR assay. TCRdb provides this immuneACCESS table in a form limited to in-frame rearrangements. Some clones are lacking; in checked studies, under half of them reflect an unresolved V gene, and why the rest are absent is not known. The sample table contains 200,000 to 250,000 clones; only one count was recorded for about 88% of them. Roughly 10% of the sample is taken by the ten largest. Sequencing was done on a sample of peripheral blood. Receptor source: a woman aged 45 to 65 with COVID-19, enrolled during active disease.

The CDR3 sequence is CASSLRVLLTSRYGELFF. CDR3 coding DNA: TGTGCCAGCAGCTTACGGGTTCTTCTCACTTCCCGTTACGGGGAGCTGTTTTTT. This rearrangement joins TRBV7-2 to TRBJ2-2; D uncertain. The CDR3 consists of 18 residues. Germline V gene lookup returns CDR1 SGHTA and CDR2 FQGNSA. V dropped 2 bases and J dropped 7 bases, with 23 bases sitting between them.

There are a few counts of this clone. The gene calls are TRBV19 and TRBJ2-5; tentatively, D is TRBD2 (5 bases). CDR1 and CDR2 (germline): LNHDA, SQIVND (reference sequence). Trimming took 8 bases from V and 3 from J, leaving 13 bases between them. This CDR3 has 13 residues. The CDR3 loop is CASRAVREETQYF. As DNA, the CDR3 is TGTGCCAGTCGAGCAGTGCGGGAAGAGACCCAGTACTTC. The entire variable domain, with the rest obtained from reference TRBV19 and TRBJ2-5, is as follows: DGGITQSPKYLFRKEGQNVTLSCEQNLNHDAMYWYRQDPGQGLRLIYYSQIVNDFQKGDIAEGYSVSREKKESFPLTVTSAQKNPTAFYLCASRAVREETQYFGPGTRLLVL.

The V and J genes are TRBV19 and TRBJ1-5; D unclear. CDR1 LNHDA and CDR2 SQIVND come from the germline V gene (reference sequence). This CDR3 region has 15 residues. V lost 1 base to trimming and J lost 0 bases, with 7 bases between them. CDR3 amino acids: CASSIADYSNQPQHF. The CDR3 bases are TGTGCCAGTAGTATAGCAGATTATAGCAATCAGCCCCAGCATTTT.

This chain uses TRBV30 with TRBJ1-1; perhaps TRBD1 as D (5 bases). V was shortened by 4 bases and J by 6 bases, with 15 bases between the two germline ends. The CDR3 is made up of 13 amino acids. CDR1 GTSNPN and CDR2 SVGIG come from the germline V gene (reference sequence). CDR3 sequence: CAWKPGFRAEAFF. The CDR3 DNA follows: TGTGCCTGGAAACCAGGGTTTAGGGCTGAAGCTTTCTTT. Looking up the rest from reference TRBV30 and TRBJ1-1 gives the full variable domain: SQTIHQWPATLVQPVGSPLSLECTVEGTSNPNLYWYRQAAGRGLQLLFYSVGIGQISSEVPQNLSASRPQDRQFILSSKKLLLSDSGFYLCAWKPGFRAEAFFGQGTRLTVV.

CDR3 residues: CAARRDNSDTQYF. The CDR3 nucleotides are TGTGCCGCTCGCCGGGACAACTCAGATACGCAGTATTTT. The chain links TRBV24-1 to TRBJ2-3, with a weak D call TRBD1 (6 bases). The CDR3 runs 13 residues. Germline V gene lookup returns CDR1 KGHDR and CDR2 SFDVKD. Trimming removed 12 bases at V and 4 bases at J, with 16 bases between.